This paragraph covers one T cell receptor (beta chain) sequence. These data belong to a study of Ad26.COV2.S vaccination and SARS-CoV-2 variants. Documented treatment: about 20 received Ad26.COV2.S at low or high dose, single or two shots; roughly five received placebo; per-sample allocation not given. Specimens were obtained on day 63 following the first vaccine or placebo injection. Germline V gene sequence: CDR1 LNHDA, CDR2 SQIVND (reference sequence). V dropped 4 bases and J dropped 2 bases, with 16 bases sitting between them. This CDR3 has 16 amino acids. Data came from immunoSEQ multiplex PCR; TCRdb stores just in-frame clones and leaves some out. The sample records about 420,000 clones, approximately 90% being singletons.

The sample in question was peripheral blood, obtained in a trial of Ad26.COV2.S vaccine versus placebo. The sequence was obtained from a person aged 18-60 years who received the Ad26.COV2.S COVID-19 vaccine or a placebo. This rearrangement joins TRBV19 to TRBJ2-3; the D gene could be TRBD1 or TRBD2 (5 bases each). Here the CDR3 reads CASSRVGAGDTDTQYF. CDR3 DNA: TGTGCCAGTAGTAGGGTCGGGGCGGGTGACACAGATACGCAGTATTTT.